This TCR beta chain was profiled in a study of cytomegalovirus exposure and HLA in healthy donors. Study-wide points: 164 TCR beta chains were listed as cytomegalovirus-associated.

V was clipped by 7 bases and J by 0 bases, with 13 bases between them. Germline V lookup: CDR1 LNHDA, CDR2 SQIVND (reference sequence). The CDR3 has 15 amino acids. PCR used 60 Vbeta primers and 13 Jbeta primers. The data were produced by immunoSEQ multiplex PCR, yet TCRdb's version contains in-frame clones alone and is incomplete. Here the sample spans about 130,000 clones, 70% to 80% being singletons. On this clone: The target antigen is unknown.

This TCR derives from a man between 40 and 49 years old in good health and CMV-seropositive. Sequenced material: PBMCs. V and J are TRBV19 and TRBJ1-3; possibly TRBD1 for D (5 bases). CDR3 in amino acids: CASTVTAYSGNTIYF. The CDR3 bases are TGTGCCAGTACTGTGACAGCTTACTCTGGAAACACCATATATTTT. Using reference TRBV19 and TRBJ1-3 for the parts outside the CDR3, the full variable domain is DGGITQSPKYLFRKEGQNVTLSCEQNLNHDAMYWYRQDPGQGLRLIYYSQIVNDFQKGDIAEGYSVSREKKESFPLTVTSAQKNPTAFYLCASTVTAYSGNTIYFGEGSWLTVV.